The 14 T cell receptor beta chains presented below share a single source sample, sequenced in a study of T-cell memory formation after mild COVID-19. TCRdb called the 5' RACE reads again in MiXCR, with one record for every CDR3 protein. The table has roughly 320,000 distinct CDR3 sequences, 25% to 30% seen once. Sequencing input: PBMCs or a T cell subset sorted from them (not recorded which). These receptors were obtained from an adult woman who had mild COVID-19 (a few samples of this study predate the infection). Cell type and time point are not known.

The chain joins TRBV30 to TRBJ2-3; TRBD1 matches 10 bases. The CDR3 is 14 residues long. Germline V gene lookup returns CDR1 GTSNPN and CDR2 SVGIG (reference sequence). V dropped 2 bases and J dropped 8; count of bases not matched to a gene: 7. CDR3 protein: CAWSRGTGAGTQYF. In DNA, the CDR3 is TGTGCCTGGAGTCGCGGGACAGGGGCTGGTACGCAGTATTTT.

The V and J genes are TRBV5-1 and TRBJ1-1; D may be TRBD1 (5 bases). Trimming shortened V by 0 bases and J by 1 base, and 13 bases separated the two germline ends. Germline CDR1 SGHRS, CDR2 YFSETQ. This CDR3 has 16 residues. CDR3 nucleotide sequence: TGCGCCAGCAGCTTGGCCCGTCAGGGCTCGAACACTGAAGCTTTCTTT. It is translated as CASSLARQGSNTEAFF.

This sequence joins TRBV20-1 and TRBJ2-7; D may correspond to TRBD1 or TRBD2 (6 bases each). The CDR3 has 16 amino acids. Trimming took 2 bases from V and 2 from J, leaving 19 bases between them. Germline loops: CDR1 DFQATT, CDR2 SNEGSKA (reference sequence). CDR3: CSARRDGGLRAYEQYF. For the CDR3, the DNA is TGCAGTGCTAGAAGAGACGGGGGCCTCAGGGCCTACGAGCAGTACTTC.

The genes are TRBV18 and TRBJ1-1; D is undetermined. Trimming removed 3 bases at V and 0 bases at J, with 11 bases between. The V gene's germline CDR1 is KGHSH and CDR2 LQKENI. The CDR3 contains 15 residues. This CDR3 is CASSPSTGMNTEAFF. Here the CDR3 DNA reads TGTGCCAGCTCACCGTCAACTGGTATGAACACTGAAGCTTTCTTT.

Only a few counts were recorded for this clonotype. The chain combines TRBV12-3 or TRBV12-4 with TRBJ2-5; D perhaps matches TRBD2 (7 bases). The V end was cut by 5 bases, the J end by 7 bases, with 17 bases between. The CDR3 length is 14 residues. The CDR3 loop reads CASSGGGNLWTQYF. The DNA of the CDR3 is TGTGCCAGCAGTGGCGGGGGCAACCTGTGGACCCAGTACTTC.

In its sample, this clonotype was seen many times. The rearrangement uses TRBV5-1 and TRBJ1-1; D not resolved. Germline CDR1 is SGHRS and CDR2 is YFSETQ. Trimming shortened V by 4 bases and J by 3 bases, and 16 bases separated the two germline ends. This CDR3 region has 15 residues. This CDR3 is CASSLKGGRDTEAFF. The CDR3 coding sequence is TGCGCCAGCAGCCTTAAGGGAGGGCGAGACACTGAAGCTTTCTTT.

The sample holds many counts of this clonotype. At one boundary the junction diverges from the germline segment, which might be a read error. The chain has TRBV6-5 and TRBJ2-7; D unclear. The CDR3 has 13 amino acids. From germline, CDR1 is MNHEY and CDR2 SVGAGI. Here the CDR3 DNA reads TGTGCCAGCAGCTACTTTGGCTGGGACGAGCAGTACTTC. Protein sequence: CASSYFGWDEQYF.

CDR3 nucleotide sequence: TGTGCCAGCTCACCAACGGACAGCTACCCCCAAGAGACCCAGTACTTC. Its translation is CASSPTDSYPQETQYF. This sequence joins TRBV18 and TRBJ2-5; tentative D call: TRBD1 (6 bases). Germline V CDR1 and CDR2: KGHSH, LQKENI. Trimming stripped 2 bases from V and 1 base from J, with 14 bases between. The length of the CDR3 is 16 residues.

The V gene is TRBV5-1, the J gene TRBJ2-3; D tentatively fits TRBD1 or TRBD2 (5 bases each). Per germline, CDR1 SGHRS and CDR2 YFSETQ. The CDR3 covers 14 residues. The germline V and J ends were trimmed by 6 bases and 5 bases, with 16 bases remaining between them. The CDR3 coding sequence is TGCGCCAGCACCCAGGACACGGCGGGAGATACGCAGTATTTT. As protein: CASTQDTAGDTQYF.

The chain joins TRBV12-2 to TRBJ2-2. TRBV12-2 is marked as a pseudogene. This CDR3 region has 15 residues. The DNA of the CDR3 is TGTGCAAGTCGCTTAAGGTCAGAGTACACCGGGGAGCTGTTTTTT. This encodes CASRLRSEYTGELFF.

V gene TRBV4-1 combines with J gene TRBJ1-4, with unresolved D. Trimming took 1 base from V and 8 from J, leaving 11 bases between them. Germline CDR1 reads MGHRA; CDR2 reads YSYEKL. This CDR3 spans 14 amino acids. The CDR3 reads CASSQVRRWEKLFF. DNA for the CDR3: TGCGCCAGCAGCCAAGTTCGGCGCTGGGAAAAACTGTTTTTT.

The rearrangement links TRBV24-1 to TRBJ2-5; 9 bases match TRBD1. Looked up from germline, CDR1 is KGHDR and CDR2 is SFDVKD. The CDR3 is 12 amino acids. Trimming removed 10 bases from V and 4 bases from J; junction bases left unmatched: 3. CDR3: CATGTGTETQYF. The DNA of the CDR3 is TGTGCCACTGGGACAGGGACAGAGACCCAGTACTTC.

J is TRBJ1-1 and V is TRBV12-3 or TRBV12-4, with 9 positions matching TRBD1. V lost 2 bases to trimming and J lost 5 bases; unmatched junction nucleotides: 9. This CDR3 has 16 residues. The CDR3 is CASSLREGQGETEAFF. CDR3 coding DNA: TGTGCCAGCAGTTTAAGGGAGGGACAGGGAGAAACTGAAGCTTTCTTT.

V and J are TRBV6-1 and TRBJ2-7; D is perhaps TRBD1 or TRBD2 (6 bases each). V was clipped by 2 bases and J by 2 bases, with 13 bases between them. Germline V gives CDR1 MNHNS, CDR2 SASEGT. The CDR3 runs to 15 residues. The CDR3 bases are TGTGCCAGCAGTGAATATGGGGGGCTCCCCTACGAGCAGTACTTC. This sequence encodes CASSEYGGLPYEQYF.